This entry describes one T cell receptor beta chain. No antigen is known for it. The data are from a study of radiotherapy plus CTLA-4 blockade in lung cancer. Looking at the study overall: Objective responses arose in roughly 17% of patients, and 31% experienced disease control.

The method was immunoSEQ multiplex PCR; TCRdb's version includes in-frame clones alone and lacks a portion of them. The sample carries 95,000 to 150,000 clones, 80% to 90% recorded once. Study-wide results and caveats: Response was reportedly best predicted by early blood T cell clone dynamics, with interferon-beta. TCR clones from tumors expanded in blood after radiotherapy plus ipilimumab.

Trimming removed 2 bases at V and 2 bases at J, with 11 bases between. Germline V gives CDR1 KGHSH, CDR2 LQKENI. CDR3 length: 15 amino acids. Material: peripheral blood, obtained from a patient treated with radiotherapy plus ipilimumab. The chain combines TRBV18 with TRBJ2-3; D ambiguous. This TCR was sampled from a human donor with non-small cell lung cancer that progressed on radiotherapy plus ipilimumab. The CDR3 spells CASSPSIAFTDTQYF. DNA for the CDR3: TGTGCCAGCTCACCATCGATCGCATTCACAGATACGCAGTATTTT.